The rows below give T cell receptor beta chains drawn from one sample of a study of cytomegalovirus exposure and HLA in healthy donors. Assay: immunoSEQ multiplex PCR; the TCRdb copy retains only in-frame clones and omits some. This sample contains over 45,000 clones. The sequencing sample was made of PBMCs. The receptors here all came from a woman between 18 and 29 years old in good health and CMV-seronegative. Both conserved end residues are part of each CDR3. The D gene is left open where the match is weak. Clone size is not always given. Where it is, it says once, few, many or a class for expanded clones.

d_call	v_call	clone_size	j_call	cdr3_nt	cdr3_aa
TRBD1	TRBV6-1	.	TRBJ1-5	TGTGCCAGCAGTGCCATTACAGGGGCCAATCAGCCCCAGCATTTT	CASSAITGANQPQHF
.	TRBV10-3	.	TRBJ1-2	TGTGCCATCAGTGACCGGACAGCCGCGAGTTATGGCTACACCTTC	CAISDRTAASYGYTF
TRBD1	TRBV6-1	.	TRBJ1-6	TGTGCCAGCAGTGAAGGGGGGGGACAGGGCGCCTCACCCCTCCACTTT	CASSEGGGQGASPLHF
.	TRBV2	.	TRBJ1-4	TGTGCCAGCGGCCCGGTCGGGGGGGAAAAACTGTTTTTT	CASGPVGGEKLFF
TRBD1	TRBV5-1	.	TRBJ1-4	TGCGCCAGCGGAACCGGGACAGGGGATGAAAAACTGTTTTTT	CASGTGTGDEKLFF
TRBD2	TRBV6-5	.	TRBJ2-5	TGTGCCAGCAGTAAACCGGGACTAGGGGAAGAGACCCAGTACTTC	CASSKPGLGEETQYF
.	TRBV5-1	.	TRBJ1-2	TGCGCCAGCAGCCCCCTGGAGACAGTCGGCTACACCTTC	CASSPLETVGYTF
.	TRBV6-5	.	TRBJ2-7	TGTGCCAGCAGTTACAAGGGGACCTACGAGCAGTACTTC	CASSYKGTYEQYF
TRBD2	TRBV5-1	.	TRBJ2-1	TGCGCCAGCAGCTTCCAACTAGCGGTTGATTATGAGCAGTTCTTC	CASSFQLAVDYEQFF
.	TRBV4-2	.	TRBJ2-1	TGTGCCAGCAGCCAAGGTTTAGAATACAATGAGCAGTTCTTC	CASSQGLEYNEQFF
.	TRBV5-1	.	TRBJ1-1	TGCGCCAGCAGCTTGGGTGGGCTTGACCTAGCTTTCTTT	CASSLGGLDLAFF
.	TRBV5-1	.	TRBJ2-3	TGCGCCAGCAGCTTAAACTCAGACAGAGATACGCAGTATTTT	CASSLNSDRDTQYF
.	TRBV4-1	.	TRBJ1-2	TGCGCCAGCAGCCAAGCGGTGGTGGGCCGGGGCTACACCTTC	CASSQAVVGRGYTF
TRBD2	TRBV4-1	.	TRBJ2-7	TGCGCCAGCAGCTACTACCCGACTAGCGGGAGCGACGAGCAGTACTTC	CASSYYPTSGSDEQYF
.	TRBV10-1	.	TRBJ2-2	TGCGCCAGCAGTCGACTTTACACCGGGGAGCTGTTTTTT	CASSRLYTGELFF
TRBD1	TRBV4-1	medium-sized	TRBJ2-7	TGCGCCAGCAGCCAGGGTCCGGGACAGGGAACCTACGAGCAGTACTTC	CASSQGPGQGTYEQYF
.	TRBV11-3	.	TRBJ2-7	TGTGCCAGCAGCTCGGACTCGGACGTTGCCTACGAGCAGTACTTC	CASSSDSDVAYEQYF
TRBD1	TRBV30	.	TRBJ1-1	TGTGCCTGGAGCCCACAGGGGGTAGCTGAAGCTTTCTTT	CAWSPQGVAEAFF
TRBD2	TRBV28	.	TRBJ2-1	TGTGCCAGCAGTCTAGGCGGGAGTAGGGATGAGCAGTTCTTC	CASSLGGSRDEQFF
.	TRBV30	.	TRBJ1-1	TGTGCCGGGAGTGGAGATCTCACAGGGAACACTGAAGCTTTCTTT	CAGSGDLTGNTEAFF
TRBD2	TRBV5-1	.	TRBJ2-7	TGCGCCAGCAGCTTGGTGGGGGGGATCACCTACGAGCAGTACTTC	CASSLVGGITYEQYF
.	TRBV4-1	.	TRBJ1-1	TGCGCCAGCAGCCAGATCCGGGGTGAAGCTTTCTTT	CASSQIRGEAFF
.	TRBV15	.	TRBJ1-3	TGTGCCACCAGCAGGTGGGGCGGCCCCTCTGGAAACACCATATATTTT	CATSRWGGPSGNTIYF
.	TRBV6-1	.	TRBJ2-1	TGTGCCAGCAGTGAAGGCCTAGCGGGACAGGTTGACAATGAGCAGTTCTTC	CASSEGLAGQVDNEQFF
TRBD1	TRBV7-2	.	TRBJ2-7	TGTGCCAGCAGCTTAGGGGACAGGGAAGGCTACGAGCAGTACTTC	CASSLGDREGYEQYF
TRBD2	TRBV6-5	.	TRBJ2-1	TGTGCCAGCAAGTGGACTAGCGGCTCCTACAATGAGCAGTTCTTC	CASKWTSGSYNEQFF
.	TRBV30	.	TRBJ1-3	TGTGCCTGGAGTCCCCGCCTCAGCTCTGGAAACACCATATATTTT	CAWSPRLSSGNTIYF
.	TRBV9	.	TRBJ2-3	TGTGCCAGTCAGGGGAGGGGCACAGATACGCAGTATTTT	CASQGRGTDTQYF
TRBD2	TRBV28	.	TRBJ2-5	TGTGCCAGCAGTTTGCCGGTCCTAGCGGGATATAGAGGGGAGACCCAGTACTTC	CASSLPVLAGYRGETQYF
.	TRBV30	.	TRBJ1-4	TGTGCCTTCGCAACTAATGAAAAACTGTTTTTT	CAFATNEKLFF
.	TRBV9	.	TRBJ2-7	TGTGCCAGCAGCGTAGGTGGAGCAAGCTCCTACGAGCAGTACTTC	CASSVGGASSYEQYF
.	TRBV28	.	TRBJ2-7	TGTGCCAGCAGTGCCTCAACAGGGTCAATAGTCTACGAGCAGTACTTC	CASSASTGSIVYEQYF
TRBD1	TRBV4-2	.	TRBJ2-4	TGTGCCAGCAGCCCACACGGACAGGAAACTCTAGCCAAAAACATTCAGTACTTC	CASSPHGQETLAKNIQYF
.	TRBV7-2	.	TRBJ2-7	TGTGCCAGCAGTCTCCGCAGCGGACTACACTACGAGCAGTACTTC	CASSLRSGLHYEQYF
.	TRBV5-6	.	TRBJ1-1	TGTGCCAGCAGCCGACAAAACACTGAAGCTTTCTTT	CASSRQNTEAFF
.	TRBV5-6	.	TRBJ2-5	TGTGCCAGCAGCCCGGGACACCGACTTGAGACCCAGTACTTC	CASSPGHRLETQYF
.	TRBV2	.	TRBJ1-2	TGTGCCAGCAGTGAAGGGCCGACGGCAGCGGCCTATGGCTACACCTTC	CASSEGPTAAAYGYTF
.	TRBV7-9	.	TRBJ1-1	TGTGCCAGCAGCTCCCCGGGGCGGGGAGGGGACACTGAAGCTTTCTTT	CASSSPGRGGDTEAFF
.	TRBV2	.	TRBJ1-4	TGTGCCAGCGGGGGGGCTTCAAATGAAAAACTGTTTTTT	CASGGASNEKLFF
.	TRBV28	.	TRBJ1-2	TGTGCCAGCACCCCTGTGGGGGGAACGATCGCCCTCTATGGCTACACCTTC	CASTPVGGTIALYGYTF
.	TRBV4-2	.	TRBJ1-4	TGTGCCAGCAGCCAAGACAGGGGTTCGAGTGAAAAACTGTTTTTT	CASSQDRGSSEKLFF
TRBD2	TRBV7-2	.	TRBJ2-1	TGTGCCAGCAGCTTAGTGCCGGGAGGGGCCTACAATGAGCAGTTCTTC	CASSLVPGGAYNEQFF
TRBD1	TRBV5-1	.	TRBJ1-1	TGCGCCAGCAGCCTGGGACAGGCCATGAACACTGAAGCTTTCTTT	CASSLGQAMNTEAFF
.	TRBV19	.	TRBJ2-6	TGTGCCAGTTCAGCGGCTGGGGCCAACGTCCTGACTTTC	CASSAAGANVLTF